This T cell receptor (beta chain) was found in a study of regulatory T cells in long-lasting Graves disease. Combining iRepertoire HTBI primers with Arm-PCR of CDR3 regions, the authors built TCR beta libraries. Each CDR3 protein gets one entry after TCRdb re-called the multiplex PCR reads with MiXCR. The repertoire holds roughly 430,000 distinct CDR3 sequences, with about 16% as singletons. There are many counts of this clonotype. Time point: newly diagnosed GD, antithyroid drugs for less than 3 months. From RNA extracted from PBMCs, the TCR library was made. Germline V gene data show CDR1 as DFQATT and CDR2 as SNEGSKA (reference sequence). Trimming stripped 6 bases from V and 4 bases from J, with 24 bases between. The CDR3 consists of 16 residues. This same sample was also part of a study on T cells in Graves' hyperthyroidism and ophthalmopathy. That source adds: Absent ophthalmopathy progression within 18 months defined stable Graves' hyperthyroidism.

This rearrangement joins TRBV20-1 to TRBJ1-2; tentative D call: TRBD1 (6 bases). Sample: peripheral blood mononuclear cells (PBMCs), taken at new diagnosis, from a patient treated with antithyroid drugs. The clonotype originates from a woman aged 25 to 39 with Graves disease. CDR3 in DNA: TGCAGTGCCACCCGCGAGGGGGACATAAGGGGCTATGGCTACACCTTC. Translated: CSATREGDIRGYGYTF.